This T cell receptor (beta chain) was identified during a study of spatial heterogeneity in lung cancer. Study at large: Alpha-chain detections were consistently fewer than beta-chain detections among the sequences.

Time point noted: sample taken at primary tumor resection. Whole RNA, isolated from tumor, nontumor lung or frozen PBMC, was sequenced without prior sorting. This clonotype was detected ten times or more. The CDR3 loop spans 16 amino acids. V was pared by 4 bases and J by 3 bases, with 8 bases of the junction left unmatched. Germline CDR1 is MGHRA and CDR2 is YSYEKL. TCRdb re-derived calls from the 5' RACE reads in MiXCR, one entry per CDR3 protein. The profile shows more than 45,000 distinct CDR3 sequences, roughly 5.7% of them singletons. This receptor was taken from a male donor with early-stage non-small cell lung cancer. The sequencing here drew on PBMCs, taken at surgery. V is TRBV4-1 and J is TRBJ2-1; 8 positions agree with TRBD2. The CDR3 is CASSLIIAGLYNEQFF. Here the CDR3 DNA reads TGCGCCAGCAGCCTTATTATAGCGGGACTCTACAATGAGCAGTTCTTC.